This entry concerns a single T cell receptor (beta chain). The data derive from a study of shared T cell receptors in the human thymus. Trimming took off 0 bases at V and 6 bases at J, with 9 bases between the two ends. The length of the CDR3 is 13 residues. Germline assignment: CDR1 MRHNA and CDR2 SNTAGT. Sequencing was performed with immunoSEQ multiplex PCR; in TCRdb, only in-frame clones are kept and a portion is missing. The sample records a few hundred thousand clones, 85% to 95% being singletons. The sequence was collected from a human donor. The chain carries TRBV6-4 and TRBJ2-7; a weak D match, TRBD1 (5 bases). The specimen was thymocytes. The CDR3 sequence is CASSDSRGSEQYF. CDR3 sequence (DNA): TGTGCCAGCAGTGACTCAAGGGGTAGCGAGCAGTACTTC.